This TCR beta chain derives from a study of cytomegalovirus exposure and HLA in healthy donors. Study-wide context: Counted in an early data release were 85 million or so unique TCRs from HLA-typed donors. General study points: Earlier findings revealed that most TCR beta V segments proved productive either about 90% or about 30% of the time.

On this clone itself: Its antigen is currently unknown.

It was with 60 Vbeta and 13 Jbeta primers that the PCR ran. Assay: immunoSEQ multiplex PCR; the TCRdb copy retains only in-frame clones and omits some. The sample lists fewer than 180,000 clones, approximately 79% seen once, with around 6.6% in the top ten. The trim removed 1 base at V and 5 bases at J, leaving 5 bases unmatched. This CDR3 has 15 amino acids. Germline assignment: CDR1 SEHNR and CDR2 FQNEAQ (reference sequence). This receptor was identified in a man aged 45-65 years in good health and CMV-seropositive. The sequenced material came from PBMCs. V usage is TRBV7-9 and J usage is TRBJ1-5; 7 positions match TRBD1. DNA of the CDR3: TGTGCCAGCAGCTTAGGAGCAGGACAGGATCAGCCCCAGCATTTT. Its translation is CASSLGAGQDQPQHF.